The sequence of this T cell receptor beta chain was determined in a study of blood T cell repertoires in COVID-19 (dated by TCRdb to 2020 to 2022). Regarding the research as a whole: Samples from collaborators originated in the United States, Italy and Spain and spanned both the acute and convalescent phases of COVID-19. The prospective study material was composed of cDNA or gDNA derived from T cells, B-cell-depleted T cells, or PBMCs. Subjects who had been exposed to COVID-19, were actively infected with it, or had recovered from it provided the deeply sampled blood TCRbeta repertoires that made up the dataset. A freely available public database, intended as a resource for researchers studying the immune response to SARS-CoV-2, is where the repertoires were released. Samples came from the ongoing ImmuneRACE study (first 160 participants) plus 1,254 subjects from 6 global collaborators. Nearly every sample came with metadata listing a de-identified subject ID, COVID-19 status, age in years and sex. Where available, HLA class I and class II types were obtained from metadata supplied by the sample provider rather than from assay-based typing. General study outcomes and caveats: How much clinical and demographic metadata was included differed by source and by participant, and the metadata was provided uncurated.

Whole blood was collected in K2EDTA tubes by collaborating institutions according to the institutions' own protocols. For TCRbeta analysis, collaborators shipped samples as frozen whole blood, isolated PBMCs, or DNA extracted from either of those sample types. TCRbeta CDR3 regions were amplified from genomic DNA by means of the immunoSEQ Assay, a bias-controlled multiplex PCR. Per the authors' processing: The number of nucleated cells in each sample was estimated from the amplification of reference gene primers within the assay. To quantify the absolute abundance of each unique TCRbeta CDR3 rearrangement, sequence reads were collapsed and filtered. Productive Simpson clonality was computed per sample as the square root of Simpson's diversity index over productive rearrangements. Here the immuneACCESS table is served through TCRdb, limited to in-frame sequences with V and J called. Missing clones are a known gap in these copies; in checked studies unresolved V genes cover under half, and the rest lacks a known reason. D and trimming come from the DNA, and the V and J calls and clone size come from that table. For this sample the table gives 6,400 or so clones, of which 80% to 90% were detected only once. Clones ranked in the top ten supply around 9.3% of the sample.

This clone was seen more than once but under ten times. It has no known antigen specificity. Base-call qualities are not available, and no considerably larger clone is one nucleotide away. Via the germline V gene, CDR1 is ENHRY and CDR2 SYGVKD. V is cut back by 0 bases and J by 8 bases, with 21 bases in the junction unmatched. The CDR3 runs 19 residues from the cysteine to the phenylalanine. Only the CDR3 DNA is retained, 57 bases long and in frame from the first base. The sequence came from a man aged 65 to 85 with active COVID-19. The sequencing sample was made of peripheral blood. The V gene is TRBV10-3 and the J gene is TRBJ1-1, and TRBD1 matches 7 of the central bases. CDR3 protein: CAISESGSIPFDRVNEAFF. The nucleotide sequence reads as follows: TGTGCCATCAGTGAGTCGGGGTCCATCCCTTTCGACAGGGTAAACGAAGCTTTCTTT.